The following is a T cell receptor (beta chain) sequence with its context. Its antigen is not identified. The protocol was immunoSEQ multiplex PCR, while the TCRdb copy is restricted to in-frame clones and leaves out a portion. The sample lists tens of thousands of clones; 87% were seen once. The data were taken from a study of T cell responses to AZD1222 COVID-19 vaccine. Overall study: Pooling was applied to second doses at about 4 or about 12 weeks.

Overall study results and limits: Nearly half of the spike-specific TCRs reportedly recognize variant regions that carry no mutations. The donors showed a predominance of white British ancestry and of females, with possible underestimation of clonal diversity.

Germline-derived CDR1 and CDR2 are MDHEN and SYDVKM. The junction had 6 bases not matched to a gene; V was cut back by 7 bases and J by 6 bases. The CDR3 covers 13 residues. The clonotype was recovered from an adult in good health. Sample: peripheral blood, taken on day 0 of AZD1222 vaccination. The chain employs TRBV28 and TRBJ2-7, with 10 bases that match TRBD1. The CDR3 nucleotides read TGTGCCAGCACCCGACAGGGGGCGGGCGAGCAGTACTTC. It translates to CASTRQGAGEQYF.